These 32 T cell receptor beta chains share one sample of origin, sequenced in a study of technical replicates of blood from a few donors. Clones were read by immunoSEQ multiplex PCR, and TCRdb kept only the in-frame ones, dropping some. The data hold 70,000 to 85,000 clones, with 80% to 95% observed a single time. Sequencing used T cells isolated from PBMCs. The source is a human donor in good health.

In this sample, this clone turned up once. V and J are TRBV6-5 and TRBJ1-5, with a weak D call TRBD1 (6 bases). CDR3 size: 13 residues. In germline, CDR1 is MNHEY, CDR2 SVGAGI. The V and J ends lost 6 bases and 0 bases respectively, with 6 bases between them. This CDR3 reads CASRDSSNQPQHF. As DNA, the CDR3 is TGTGCCAGCAGGGACAGTAGCAATCAGCCCCAGCATTTT.

This clone was seen only once. CDR3 residues: CASSQFMADPFSNQPQHF. In DNA, the CDR3 is TGCGCCAGCAGCCAATTCATGGCAGATCCATTTAGCAATCAGCCCCAGCATTTT. This sequence joins TRBV4-1 and TRBJ1-5; D not resolved. This CDR3 has 18 amino acids. The germline V and J ends were trimmed by 2 bases and 0 bases, with 17 bases remaining between them. Germline V gene data show CDR1 as MGHRA and CDR2 as YSYEKL.

The rearrangement joins TRBV13 to TRBJ1-1; D is ambiguous. CDR3 size: 13 residues. V was trimmed by 3 bases and J by 5 bases, leaving 10 bases between them. The germline V gene encodes CDR1 PRHDT and CDR2 FYEKMQ (reference sequence). CDR3: CASSFTTGTEAFF. The CDR3 coding sequence is TGTGCCAGCAGCTTTACGACGGGAACTGAAGCTTTCTTT.

The CDR3 spells CAWSSPLYEQFF. For the CDR3, the DNA is TGTGCCTGGAGTTCCCCCCTCTATGAGCAGTTCTTC. This rearrangement joins TRBV30 to TRBJ2-1; D unclear. Germline V gene data show CDR1 as GTSNPN and CDR2 as SVGIG (reference sequence). CDR3 length equals 12 residues. The ends were cut back, 2 bases at V and 8 bases at J, with 10 bases in the middle.

CDR3 DNA sequence: TGTGCCAGTAGGGATCAGGGGTCGGGCGGCTACACCTTC. Translated: CASRDQGSGGYTF. This sequence joins TRBV19 and TRBJ1-2; maybe TRBD1 (6 bases). CDR1 is LNHDA and CDR2 is SQIVND in the germline V gene (reference sequence). Deletions cut 6 bases from V and 8 bases from J, with 16 bases between. The CDR3 contains 13 residues.

The V gene is TRBV7-8, the J gene TRBJ2-7, with D perhaps matching TRBD2 (7 bases). Deletions cut 5 bases from V and 5 bases from J, with 19 bases between. The CDR3 totals 15 residues. The V gene's germline CDR1 is SGHVS and CDR2 FQNEAQ. This CDR3 reads CASSPPTGGFHEQYF. Here the CDR3 DNA reads TGTGCCAGCAGCCCGCCCACGGGGGGCTTCCACGAGCAGTACTTC.

This clone was recorded once. The CDR3 coding sequence is TGCGCCAGCAGCCCCAGAGGGACAGGGGGCTTCGGGGAGCTGTTTTTT. Amino acids: CASSPRGTGGFGELFF. The chain joins TRBV4-3 to TRBJ2-2; 12 bases agree with TRBD1. CDR3 size: 16 residues. Germline lookup yields CDR1 LGHNA and CDR2 YSLEER. V dropped 4 bases and J dropped 7; count of bases not matched to a gene: 7.

The V call is TRBV28, the J call TRBJ2-1; possible D gene TRBD2, 6 bases. Looked up from germline, CDR1 is MDHEN and CDR2 is SYDVKM. CDR3 length: 15 residues. Trimming left V 6 bases short and J 1 base short, with 13 bases between. CDR3 bases: TGTGCCAGCAGGACAGCGGGCACATCCTACAATGAGCAGTTCTTC. Its protein product is CASRTAGTSYNEQFF.

V and J are TRBV12-1 and TRBJ1-5; the D call of TRBD1 is as the table states it, not checked on the DNA. TRBV12-1 is described as a pseudogene. The CDR3 contains 16 residues. CDR3 protein: CASSFAWTGVGQPQHF. The CDR3 DNA follows: TGTGCCAGCAGCTTTGCTTGGACAGGGGTGGGCCAGCCCCAGCATTTT.

This clone was seen a single time. The genes are TRBV5-1 and TRBJ2-5; TRBD1 matches at 9 bases. V shed 5 bases, J shed 1 base, and the junction held 9 bases outside the gene matches. CDR1 and CDR2 (germline): SGHRS, YFSETQ. CDR3 size: 16 residues. The CDR3 nucleotides read TGCGCCAGCAGTCAACGAACAGGGGGCCTCCAAGAGACCCAGTACTTC. Translated, it gives CASSQRTGGLQETQYF.

The genes are TRBV29-1 and TRBJ2-2; maybe TRBD1 (6 bases). Germline CDR1 reads SQVTM; CDR2 reads ANQGSEA. The V gene lost 0 bases and the J gene lost 0 bases, with 14 bases spanning the gap. The CDR3 spans 17 residues. The CDR3 DNA reads TGCAGCGTTGAAGATTTCAGGGACAAAGCGAACACCGGGGAGCTGTTTTTT. This codes for CSVEDFRDKANTGELFF.

The V gene is TRBV27, the J gene TRBJ1-2, with 7 bases fitting TRBD1. Germline lookup yields CDR1 MNHEY and CDR2 SMNVEV (reference sequence). The length of the CDR3 is 16 residues. J gave up 2 bases and V 0 bases, and 6 bases lay outside the gene matches. CDR3 protein: CASSLSSQGRNYGYTF. For the CDR3, the DNA is TGTGCCAGCAGTTTATCATCACAGGGGCGGAACTATGGCTACACCTTC.

The chain couples TRBV10-1 to TRBJ2-7; the match to TRBD1 covers 7 bases. Germline lookup yields CDR1 WNHNN and CDR2 SYGVQD (reference sequence). The CDR3 contains 13 residues. With V trimmed by 6 bases and J by 4 bases, 6 bases remained unmatched. In nucleotides, the CDR3 is TGCGCCAGCAGCACAGGGGTTGAGTACGAGCAGTACTTC. Residues: CASSTGVEYEQYF.

The V call is TRBV5-4, the J call TRBJ2-2; 8 bases are a match to TRBD2. V gave up 5 bases and J gave up 5 bases; unmatched junction bases: 8. Per germline, CDR1 SGHNT and CDR2 YYREEE (reference sequence). The CDR3 is 15 residues long. The CDR3 region is CASRRAGVGTGELFF. DNA of the CDR3: TGTGCCAGCAGACGAGCGGGAGTCGGGACCGGGGAGCTGTTTTTT.

This clone was found once. This sequence joins TRBV28 and TRBJ2-1; TRBD2 might be the D (6 bases). CDR3 length: 15 amino acids. Trimming removed 3 bases from V and 4 bases from J, with 13 bases in between. Germline V gene data show CDR1 as MDHEN and CDR2 as SYDVKM. The CDR3: CASSFGTASYNEQFF. CDR3 DNA: TGTGCCAGCAGTTTTGGGACTGCTTCGTACAATGAGCAGTTCTTC.

The V and J genes are TRBV19 and TRBJ1-5; the D gene is possibly TRBD1 (5 bases). Trimming removed 7 bases from V and 5 bases from J, with 12 bases in between. From germline, CDR1 is LNHDA and CDR2 SQIVND (reference sequence). The CDR3 contains 13 residues. The CDR3 bases are TGTGCCAGTAAGACAGATTTTGATCAGCCCCAGCATTTT. Translated: CASKTDFDQPQHF.

This clone was found a few times. This chain joins TRBV10-3 and TRBJ1-1; 8 bases are shared with TRBD1. Trimming removed 8 bases from V and 0 bases from J; junction bases left unmatched: 5. The CDR3 loop spans 14 amino acids. Germline V lookup: CDR1 ENHRY, CDR2 SYGVKD. CDR3 DNA: TGTGCCATCTGGACAGGGAACATGAACACTGAAGCTTTCTTT. Encoded protein: CAIWTGNMNTEAFF.

The genes are TRBV10-3 and TRBJ1-5; maybe TRBD1 (6 bases). Trimming took off 4 bases at V and 4 bases at J, with 8 bases between the two ends. The CDR3 has 13 residues. The V gene's germline CDR1 is ENHRY and CDR2 SYGVKD. The CDR3 sequence is CAISVTGNQPQHF. CDR3 coding DNA: TGTGCCATCAGTGTGACAGGTAATCAGCCCCAGCATTTT.

This clone was counted a single time. The chain recombines TRBV5-1 with TRBJ2-7; 7 bases align to TRBD2. Germline trimming cut 2 bases from V and 3 bases from J; bases unmatched to any gene: 5. Germline V lookup: CDR1 SGHRS, CDR2 YFSETQ. This CDR3 is 14 amino acids long. The CDR3 DNA sequence: TGCGCCAGCAGCTTACCGTCTAGCGGCTACGAGCAGTACTTC. Its translation: CASSLPSSGYEQYF.

The gene calls are TRBV7-2 and TRBJ2-5, with D uncertain. The CDR3 contains 16 residues. Trimming cost V 5 bases and J 7 bases, with 23 bases left between them. Per germline, CDR1 SGHTA and CDR2 FQGNSA. CDR3 residues: CASSPHTISSLGTQYF. The CDR3 region has the DNA TGTGCCAGCAGCCCCCATACTATCAGCAGCCTGGGGACCCAGTACTTC.

The chain is built from TRBV21-1 and TRBJ1-1; TRBD1, the table's D call, lacks a check against the DNA. TRBV21-1 is a recognized pseudogene. This CDR3 is built from 16 residues. The DNA for the CDR3 is TGTGCCAGCAGCAGAACGACAGGGGACCAGAACACTGAAGCTTTCTTT. Its protein is CASSRTTGDQNTEAFF.

The chain links TRBV5-4 to TRBJ1-1, with 7 positions matching TRBD1. Losses at the gene ends were 6 bases for V and 3 bases for J; bases not matched to a gene: 5. This CDR3 contains 13 residues. CDR1 is SGHNT, CDR2 YYREEE, per germline (reference sequence). CDR3 DNA: TGTGCCAGCATCCGGACAGGCCACACTGAAGCTTTCTTT. Encoded protein: CASIRTGHTEAFF.

The V gene is TRBV5-1, the J gene TRBJ1-2, with 9 nucleotides matching TRBD1. Unmatched junction bases numbered 8, after V lost 4 bases and J lost 4 bases. Germline assignment: CDR1 SGHRS and CDR2 YFSETQ. The CDR3 loop spans 15 amino acids. The DNA for the CDR3 is TGCGCCAGCAGCGCACAGGGGGCAGGATTCTATGGCTACACCTTC. Amino acid sequence: CASSAQGAGFYGYTF. The variable domain in full, with the rest retrieved from reference TRBV5-1 and TRBJ1-2, is KAGVTQTPRYLIKTRGQQVTLSCSPISGHRSVSWYQQTPGQGLQFLFEYFSETQRNKGNFPGRFSGRQFSNSRSEMNVSTLELGDSALYLCASSAQGAGFYGYTFGSGTRLTVV.

The V gene is TRBV6-4, the J gene TRBJ2-2; 7 bases fit TRBD2. The CDR3 is 14 amino acids. Germline V gives CDR1 MRHNA, CDR2 SNTAGT. V was pared by 6 bases and J by 3 bases, with 4 bases of the junction left unmatched. The CDR3 spells CASRRELDTGELFF. Written as DNA, the CDR3 is TGTGCCAGCAGGCGGGAGTTGGACACCGGGGAGCTGTTTTTT.

The chain recombines TRBV7-9 with TRBJ2-7, with D maybe TRBD2 (6 bases). CDR1 is SEHNR, CDR2 FQNEAQ, per germline (reference sequence). Deletions cut 5 bases from V and 1 base from J, with 15 bases between. This CDR3 comprises 15 residues. CDR3 coding DNA: TGTGCCAGCAGCCCCGGGGGTGGGTCTTCCTACGAGCAGTACTTC. It encodes CASSPGGGSSYEQYF.

This clone was seen more than once but under ten times. This rearrangement joins TRBV4-3 to TRBJ1-3, with D hard to call. Germline V gives CDR1 LGHNA, CDR2 YSLEER. This CDR3 spans 15 amino acids. V was shortened by 0 bases and J by 4 bases, with 10 bases between the two germline ends. In nucleotides, the CDR3 is TGCGCCAGCAGCCAAGATATTACTTACGGAAACACCATATATTTT. It is translated as CASSQDITYGNTIYF.

This chain connects TRBV19 to TRBJ1-1, with D hard to call. Germline CDR1 LNHDA, CDR2 SQIVND (reference sequence). The CDR3 totals 13 residues. The ends were cut back, 7 bases at V and 3 bases at J, with 12 bases in the middle. This CDR3 is CASKRRPDTEAFF. Written as DNA, the CDR3 is TGTGCCAGTAAGAGGAGGCCCGACACTGAAGCTTTCTTT. Using reference TRBV19 and TRBJ1-1 for the parts outside the CDR3, the full variable domain is DGGITQSPKYLFRKEGQNVTLSCEQNLNHDAMYWYRQDPGQGLRLIYYSQIVNDFQKGDIAEGYSVSREKKESFPLTVTSAQKNPTAFYLCASKRRPDTEAFFGQGTRLTVV.

The chain uses TRBV28 and TRBJ1-2; D unclear. The ends were cut back, 8 bases at V and 8 bases at J, with 12 bases in the middle. Germline V gives CDR1 MDHEN, CDR2 SYDVKM. This CDR3 has 11 amino acids. CDR3 sequence: CASSTLEGYTF. The CDR3 DNA reads TGTGCCAGCTCCACCCTGGAGGGCTACACCTTC.

The chain combines TRBV19 with TRBJ1-4; D unclear. Trimming took off 6 bases at V and 8 bases at J, with 19 bases between the two ends. The germline V gene has CDR1 LNHDA and CDR2 SQIVND (reference sequence). This CDR3 region has 15 residues. This CDR3 reads CASSPRAEVREKLFF. In DNA, the CDR3 is TGTGCCAGTAGCCCCAGAGCTGAGGTGAGGGAAAAACTGTTTTTT.

The chain links TRBV7-9 to TRBJ2-7; 7 nucleotides align to TRBD1. Germline trimming cut 3 bases from V and 1 base from J; bases unmatched to any gene: 6. The length of the CDR3 is 15 residues. Germline V lookup: CDR1 SEHNR, CDR2 FQNEAQ (reference sequence). The CDR3 loop reads CASSFWQGVSYEQYF. CDR3 in DNA: TGTGCCAGCAGCTTTTGGCAGGGGGTATCCTACGAGCAGTACTTC.

The chain uses TRBV25-1 and TRBJ2-3, with D maybe TRBD2 (7 bases). The CDR3 spans 15 residues. Germline-derived CDR1 and CDR2 are MGHDK and SYGVNS. Between the trimmed V and J ends, which lost 8 bases and 4 bases, there was a span of 19 bases. The CDR3 here is CASLLGGARSDTQYF. The CDR3 nucleotides read TGTGCCAGCCTTTTAGGGGGGGCGAGGTCAGATACGCAGTATTTT.

This chain links TRBV4-3 with TRBJ2-1, with D unclear. V was clipped by 4 bases and J by 0 bases, with 10 bases between them. CDR3 size: 15 residues. Germline assignment: CDR1 LGHNA and CDR2 YSLEER. CDR3 loop: CASSPLLSSYNEQFF. The CDR3 nucleotides read TGCGCCAGCAGCCCCCTTCTGAGCTCCTACAATGAGCAGTTCTTC.